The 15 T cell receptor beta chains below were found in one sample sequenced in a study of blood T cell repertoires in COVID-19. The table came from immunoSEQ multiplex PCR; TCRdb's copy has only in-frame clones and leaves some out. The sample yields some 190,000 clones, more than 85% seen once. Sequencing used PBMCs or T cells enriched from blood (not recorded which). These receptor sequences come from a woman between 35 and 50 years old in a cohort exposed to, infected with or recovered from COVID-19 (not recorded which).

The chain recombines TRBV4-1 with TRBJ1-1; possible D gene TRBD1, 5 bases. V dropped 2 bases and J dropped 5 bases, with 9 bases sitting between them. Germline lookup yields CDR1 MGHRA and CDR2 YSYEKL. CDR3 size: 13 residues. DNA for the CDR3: TGCGCCAGCAGCCAACGTCAGGGAACTGAAGCTTTCTTT. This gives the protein CASSQRQGTEAFF.

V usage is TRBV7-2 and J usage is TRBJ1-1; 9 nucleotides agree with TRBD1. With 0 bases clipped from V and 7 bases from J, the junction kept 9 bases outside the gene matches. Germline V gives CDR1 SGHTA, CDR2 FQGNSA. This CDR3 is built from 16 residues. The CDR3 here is CASSLARTGVLNEAFF. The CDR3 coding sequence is TGTGCCAGCAGCTTAGCCCGGACAGGGGTCCTTAATGAAGCTTTCTTT.

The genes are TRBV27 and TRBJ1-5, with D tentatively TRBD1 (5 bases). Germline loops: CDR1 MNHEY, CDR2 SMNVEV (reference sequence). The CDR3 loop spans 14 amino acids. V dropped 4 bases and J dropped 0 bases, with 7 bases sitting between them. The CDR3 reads CASSSGNSNQPQHF. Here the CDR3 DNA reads TGTGCCAGCAGTTCAGGGAATAGCAATCAGCCCCAGCATTTT.

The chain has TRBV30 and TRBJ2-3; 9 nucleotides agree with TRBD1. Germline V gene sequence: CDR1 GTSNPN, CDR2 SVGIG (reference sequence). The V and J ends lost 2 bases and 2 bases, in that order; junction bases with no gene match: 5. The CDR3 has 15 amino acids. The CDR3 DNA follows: TGTGCCTGGAGTCCCGGGGACAGGGACACAGATACGCAGTATTTT. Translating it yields CAWSPGDRDTDTQYF.

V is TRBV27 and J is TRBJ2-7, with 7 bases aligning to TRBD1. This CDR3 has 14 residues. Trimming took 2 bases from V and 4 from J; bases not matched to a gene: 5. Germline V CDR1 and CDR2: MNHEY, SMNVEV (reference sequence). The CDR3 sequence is CASSLEGGGYEQYF. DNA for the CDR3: TGTGCCAGCAGTTTAGAAGGGGGCGGGTACGAGCAGTACTTC.

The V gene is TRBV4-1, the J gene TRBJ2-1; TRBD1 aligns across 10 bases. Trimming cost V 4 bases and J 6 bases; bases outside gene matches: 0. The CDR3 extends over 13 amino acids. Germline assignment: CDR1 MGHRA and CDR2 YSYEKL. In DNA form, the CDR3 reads TGCGCCAGCAGCCGGACAGGGGGCAATGAGCAGTTCTTC. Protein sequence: CASSRTGGNEQFF.

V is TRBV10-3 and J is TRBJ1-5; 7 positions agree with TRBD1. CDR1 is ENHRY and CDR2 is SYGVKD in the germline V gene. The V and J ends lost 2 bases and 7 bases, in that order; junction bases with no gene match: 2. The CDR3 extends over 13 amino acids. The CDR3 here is CAISEDRAQPQHF. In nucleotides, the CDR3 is TGTGCCATCAGTGAGGACAGGGCCCAGCCCCAGCATTTT.

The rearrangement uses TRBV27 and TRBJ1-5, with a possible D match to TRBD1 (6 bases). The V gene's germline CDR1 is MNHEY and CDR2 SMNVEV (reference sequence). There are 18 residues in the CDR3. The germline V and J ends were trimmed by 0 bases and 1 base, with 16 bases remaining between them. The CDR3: CASSLSIPGVLSNQPQHF. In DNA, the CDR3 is TGTGCCAGCAGTTTATCGATCCCAGGGGTTTTAAGCAATCAGCCCCAGCATTTT.

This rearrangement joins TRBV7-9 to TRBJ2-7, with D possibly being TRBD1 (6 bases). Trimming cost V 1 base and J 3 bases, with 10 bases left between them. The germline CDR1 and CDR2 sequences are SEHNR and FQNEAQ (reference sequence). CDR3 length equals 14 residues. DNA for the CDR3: TGTGCCAGCAGCTTAGACAGGGCCTTCTACGAGCAGTACTTC. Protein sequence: CASSLDRAFYEQYF. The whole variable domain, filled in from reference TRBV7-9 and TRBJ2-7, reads DTGVSQNPRHKITKRGQNVTFRCDPISEHNRLYWYRQTLGQGPEFLTYFQNEAQLEKSRLLSDRFSAERPKGSFSTLEIQRTEQGDSAMYLCASSLDRAFYEQYFGPGTRLTVT.

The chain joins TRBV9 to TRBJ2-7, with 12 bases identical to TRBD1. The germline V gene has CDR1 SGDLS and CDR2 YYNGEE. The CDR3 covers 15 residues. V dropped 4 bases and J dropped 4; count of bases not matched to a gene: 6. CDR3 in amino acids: CASSPGDRGLYEQYF. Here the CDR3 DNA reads TGTGCCAGCAGCCCGGGGGACAGGGGGCTGTACGAGCAGTACTTC.

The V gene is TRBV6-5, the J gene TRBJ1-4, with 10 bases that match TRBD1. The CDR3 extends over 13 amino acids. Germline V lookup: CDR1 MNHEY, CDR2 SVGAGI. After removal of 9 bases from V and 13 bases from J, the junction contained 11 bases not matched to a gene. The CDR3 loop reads CASVAGTGVGLFF. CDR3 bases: TGTGCCAGTGTGGCTGGGACAGGGGTCGGACTGTTTTTT.

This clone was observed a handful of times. The CDR3 nucleotides read TGTGCCAGCAGCTTGGGGACACATACAGGAAACACCATATATTTT. This sequence encodes CASSLGTHTGNTIYF. The chain couples TRBV5-4 to TRBJ1-3; D perhaps matches TRBD1 (5 bases). V was shortened by 0 bases and J by 4 bases, with 11 bases between the two germline ends. CDR1 is SGHNT and CDR2 is YYREEE in the germline V gene (reference sequence). The CDR3 sequence is 15 residues long. Variable domain in full (rest from reference TRBV5-4 and TRBJ1-3): ETGVTQSPTHLIKTRGQQVTLRCSSQSGHNTVSWYQQALGQGPQFIFQYYREEENGRGNFPPRFSGLQFPNYSSELNVNALELDDSALYLCASSLGTHTGNTIYFGEGSWLTVV.

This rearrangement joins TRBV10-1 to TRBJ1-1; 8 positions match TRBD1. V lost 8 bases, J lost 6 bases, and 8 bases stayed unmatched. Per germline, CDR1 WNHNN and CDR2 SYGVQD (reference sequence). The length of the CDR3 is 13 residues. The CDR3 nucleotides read TGCGCCAGCCGTGGGACAGGATCCGCTGAAGCTTTCTTT. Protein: CASRGTGSAEAFF.

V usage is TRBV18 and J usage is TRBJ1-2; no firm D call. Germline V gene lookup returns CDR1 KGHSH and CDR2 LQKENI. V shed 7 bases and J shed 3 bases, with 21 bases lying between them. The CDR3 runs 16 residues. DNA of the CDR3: TGTGCCAGCTACATCCCCGGACTGATCTGGGACTATGGCTACACCTTC. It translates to CASYIPGLIWDYGYTF. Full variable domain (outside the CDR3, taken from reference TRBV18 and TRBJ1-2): NAGVMQNPRHLVRRRGQEARLRCSPMKGHSHVYWYRQLPEEGLKFMVYLQKENIIDESGMPKERFSAEFPKEGPSILRIQQVVRGDSAAYFCASYIPGLIWDYGYTFGSGTRLTVV.

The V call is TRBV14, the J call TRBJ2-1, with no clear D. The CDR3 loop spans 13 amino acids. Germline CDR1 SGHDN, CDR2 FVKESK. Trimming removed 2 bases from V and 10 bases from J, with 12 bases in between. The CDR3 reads CASSQYSFEEQFF. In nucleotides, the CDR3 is TGTGCCAGCAGCCAATACAGCTTCGAAGAGCAGTTCTTC.